The 15 T cell receptor beta chains below all came from one sample that was sequenced in a study of tumor-infiltrating lymphocytes in primary liver carcinoma. RNA and DNA were co-extracted from around 20-30 mg of unsorted bulk tissue. A constant-region primer served to make TCR beta cDNA from about 0.45 ug total RNA. Generation of the TCR beta libraries relied on three nested multiplex PCR rounds using slightly modified ARM-PCR. For 10 cycles apiece, the opening two PCR rounds ran with TRBV1-TRBV30 forward primers and a C-beta reverse primer. Each CDR3 protein is one row after TCRdb ran MiXCR on the multiplex PCR reads. The table has under 45,000 distinct CDR3 sequences, just under 75% seen once. The material sequenced was liver tumor tissue from sampling region 4. Subset of the sample: tumor region T4, right-lateral pole. The receptors were sampled from a man aged 35-49 years with primary liver carcinoma and hepatitis B virus infection.

This clonotype was observed once. The junction shows a germline mismatch at one end, possibly a read error. The gene calls are TRBV5-1 and TRBJ2-7; D tentatively fits TRBD1 or TRBD2 (6 bases each). This CDR3 is 13 amino acids long. The V gene's germline CDR1 is SGHRS and CDR2 YFSETQ. The CDR3 DNA reads TGCGCCAGCAGCTGGGGGCTGGACTACGAGCTGTACTTC. This codes for CASSWGLDYELYF.

A note on this clonotype: This CDR3 fails to terminate in the conserved phenylalanine or tryptophan, so it likely reflects a read error. This chain links TRBV7-9 with TRBJ2-2; a possible D gene is TRBD1 (5 bases). The CDR3 spans 16 residues. In germline, CDR1 is SEHNR, CDR2 FQNEAQ (reference sequence). The CDR3 DNA reads TGTACCAGCAGTTTAGTTCTTCAGGGTTGGACCGGGGAGCTGTTTTCT. Its protein product is CTSSLVLQGWTGELFS.

The chain has TRBV29-1 and TRBJ1-2; D is possibly TRBD1 (5 bases). Germline CDR1 reads SQVTM; CDR2 reads ANQGSEA. The CDR3 is made up of 18 amino acids. V was cut by 7 bases and J by 3 bases, with 30 bases left in between. CDR3 amino acids: CSDEAPTGTQVADYGYTF. The CDR3 DNA follows: TGCAGCGATGAGGCACCAACAGGAACTCAAGTGGCTGACTATGGCTACACCTTC.

A word on this clonotype: In this CDR3 the conserved last residue, phenylalanine or tryptophan, is missing, so a read error is likely. The rearrangement links TRBV7-9 to TRBJ1-6; D unclear. This CDR3 region has 14 residues. The germline CDR1 and CDR2 sequences are SEHNR and FQNEAQ (reference sequence). Written as DNA, the CDR3 is TGTGTCAGCAGCTTCGACTCACAGAATTCACCCCTCCACTAT. Residues: CVSSFDSQNSPLHY.

This clonotype was seen only a few times. The chain joins TRBV10-2 to TRBJ2-7, with unresolved D. The germline gives CDR1 WSHSY, CDR2 SAAADI. V lost 6 bases and J lost 5, with 14 bases in between. The CDR3 consists of 13 residues. Here the CDR3 DNA reads TGCGCCAGCAGATCAAGCGAGAGTAACGAGCAGTACTTC. Protein product: CASRSSESNEQYF.

In its sample, this clonotype was seen once. The CDR3 DNA reads as TGTGCCAGCACTTTGGGTTTATCAAATAATTCACCCCTCCACTTT. Residues: CASTLGLSNNSPLHF. The chain employs TRBV28 and TRBJ1-6; unclear D gene. This CDR3 region has 15 residues. CDR1 and CDR2 from the germline V gene are MDHEN and SYDVKM. V lost 7 bases, J lost 5 bases, and 15 bases lay in between.

Turning to this clonotype: A clone one base away is much larger, so this may be a read error. V and J are TRBV2 and TRBJ2-2; D may be TRBD2 (5 bases). From germline, CDR1 is SNHLY and CDR2 FYNNEI. The length of the CDR3 is 11 residues. In DNA, the CDR3 is TGTGCCAGCAGTTTTTCCGGGGAGCCGTTTTTT. It encodes CASSFSGEPFF.

As for this clonotype: The junction shows a germline mismatch at one end, possibly a read error. CDR3 residues: CANSGQDSYGQYF. The CDR3 nucleotides read TGTGCCAACAGCGGACAGGACTCCTACGGGCAGTATTTC. V gene TRBV5-4 combines with J gene TRBJ2-7; 7 bases agree with TRBD1. The CDR3 has 13 amino acids. Germline lookup yields CDR1 SGHNT and CDR2 YYREEE (reference sequence).

The sample holds one count of this clonotype. The chain uses TRBV29-1 and TRBJ2-5, with 8 bases identical to TRBD1. There are 15 residues in the CDR3. Germline CDR1 is SQVTM and CDR2 is ANQGSEA. The CDR3 nucleotides are TGCAGTGTCGAGGGGACAGGACTTCCGAGGGAGACCCAGTACTTC. Its protein product is CSVEGTGLPRETQYF.

As to this clonotype: A junction boundary mismatches the germline segment, possibly from a read error. The chain uses TRBV11-3 and TRBJ2-3, with 7 bases lining up with TRBD2. Germline V gene sequence: CDR1 SGHNT, CDR2 YENEEA. The CDR3 sequence is 15 residues long. CDR3 protein: CASSPGGIHGGTQYF. CDR3 sequence (DNA): TGTGCAAGCAGCCCGGGGGGAATCCACGGCGGAACGCAGTATTTT. The complete variable domain, with remaining parts taken from reference TRBV11-3 and TRBJ2-3, reads EAGVVQSPRYKIIEKKQPVAFWCNPISGHNTLYWYLQNLGQGPELLIRYENEEAVDDSQLPKDRFSAERLKGVDSTLKIQPAELGDSAVYLCASSPGGIHGGTQYFGPGTRLTVL.

About this clonotype itself: At one end, the junction sequence differs from germline, possibly due to a read error. This sequence joins TRBV5-5 and TRBJ1-1; D is ambiguous. The CDR3 length is 15 residues. Germline CDR1 and CDR2: SGHKS and YYEKEE (reference sequence). The CDR3 reads CTSSHGSERYTEAFF. The CDR3 nucleotides are TGTACCAGCAGCCATGGGAGTGAGCGGTACACTGAAGCTTTCTTT.

Regarding this clonotype: The CDR3 end shows no conserved phenylalanine or tryptophan, and so a read error is likely. This chain uses TRBV6-6 with TRBJ1-1; D may be TRBD1 (6 bases). The CDR3 is 13 residues long. CDR1 is MNHNY, CDR2 SVGAGI, per germline (reference sequence). The V end lost 10 bases, the J end lost 5 bases, and 17 bases lay between the germline ends. The CDR3 bases are TGTGCCAACAGCATAGGGGGGACTACTGAAGCTTTCCTT. It translates to CANSIGGTTEAFL.

As for this clonotype: A read error is likely, as this CDR3 ends without the conserved phenylalanine or tryptophan. In DNA form, the CDR3 reads TGTGCCAGCAGTGTAAGGGCCAAGACGGGCAATGAGCAGTTCTCC. Amino acids: CASSVRAKTGNEQFS. V is TRBV6-1 and J is TRBJ2-1; D uncertain. CDR1 is MNHNS and CDR2 is SASEGT in the germline V gene. The CDR3 covers 15 residues. Between the trimmed V and J ends, which lost 4 bases and 6 bases, there was a span of 16 bases.

As regards this clonotype: The conserved final phenylalanine or tryptophan is absent from the CDR3, which likely points to a read error. V usage is TRBV12-3 or TRBV12-4 and J usage is TRBJ1-2, with a weak D call TRBD1 (6 bases). V lost 10 bases and J lost 6, with 15 bases in between. This CDR3 is built from 12 residues. The CDR3 DNA reads TGTGCCATCGGACAGAAGGTCGATGGCTACACCTCC. It translates to CAIGQKVDGYTS.

By its share, this clonotype is medium-sized. The chain carries TRBV6-1 and TRBJ1-2; D gene uncertain. Trimming pared 1 base from V and 4 bases from J, leaving 7 bases between. The CDR3 length is 13 residues. CDR1 MNHNS and CDR2 SASEGT come from the germline V gene. CDR3 DNA sequence: TGTGCCAGCAGTGAAGTCACCGCCTATGGCTACACCTTC. Translation: CASSEVTAYGYTF.